This TCR beta chain was sequenced in a study of identical twins. Trimming pared 6 bases from V and 6 bases from J, leaving 26 bases between. CDR1 is MNHNS and CDR2 is SASEGT in the germline V gene. The CDR3 has 17 amino acids. TCRdb fed the 5' RACE reads into MiXCR, producing one record per CDR3 protein. The profile shows 250,000 or so distinct CDR3 sequences, roughly 13% of them singletons. The same data also went into a second study, on yellow fever vaccine responses in identical twins.

This chain connects TRBV6-1 to TRBJ2-5; TRBD1 or TRBD2 may be the D gene (5 bases each). The clonotype comes from a woman aged 18-29 years in good health. The sequenced material came from memory (CD45RO+) T cells sorted from blood. The CDR3 loop reads CASSRNLFGTVNKTQYF. In DNA, the CDR3 is TGTGCCAGCAGCCGGAATCTTTTCGGGACGGTGAACAAGACCCAGTACTTC.